This entry lists 3 T cell receptor beta chains sequenced from one sample in a study of blood T cell repertoires in COVID-19. Clones were sequenced by immunoSEQ multiplex PCR, and TCRdb holds only the in-frame ones, with some missing. The sample holds about 150,000 clones, approximately 85% seen once. The specimen was peripheral blood. The receptors here all came from a woman aged 55 to 70 with COVID-19, enrolled during active disease.

The V gene is TRBV6-6, the J gene TRBJ1-2; 12 nucleotides line up with TRBD1. CDR1 MNHNY and CDR2 SVGAGI come from the germline V gene (reference sequence). This CDR3 is built from 16 residues. The ends lost 2 bases at V and 8 bases at J; junction bases unmatched: 9. In nucleotides, the CDR3 is TGTGCCAGCAGTTACCCCGGGACAGGGGGCAGGAGGGGCTACACCTTC. Protein: CASSYPGTGGRRGYTF.

This chain joins TRBV11-1 and TRBJ1-2, with D unresolved. Germline V gives CDR1 SGHAT, CDR2 FQDESV (reference sequence). Trimming took off 6 bases at V and 3 bases at J, with 8 bases between the two ends. The CDR3 consists of 12 residues. The CDR3 nucleotides are TGTGCCAGCAGTCCCGGGGACTATGGCTACACCTTC. It yields the protein CASSPGDYGYTF.

The chain couples TRBV7-2 to TRBJ2-1; a possible D gene is TRBD2 (5 bases). From germline, CDR1 is SGHTA and CDR2 FQGNSA. The CDR3 has 15 amino acids. Trimming pared 3 bases from V and 4 bases from J, leaving 13 bases between. The chain's CDR3 is CASSFGGSKYNEQFF. Written as DNA, the CDR3 is TGTGCCAGCAGCTTTGGAGGCTCAAAGTACAATGAGCAGTTCTTC.